This paragraph covers one T cell receptor (beta chain) sequence. Assay: immunoSEQ multiplex PCR; the TCRdb copy retains only in-frame clones and omits some. The sample includes 450,000 to 650,000 clones, around 78% of them seen just once. The sample comes from a study of shared T cell receptors in the human thymus. The CDR3 runs 15 residues. CDR1 MGHDK and CDR2 SYGVNS come from the germline V gene. V dropped 4 bases and J dropped 3 bases, with 15 bases sitting between them. Separately, the same data were catalogued under a study of human thymus T cells. That report notes: Among the donors, all were healthy Finnish infants having corrective surgery for congenital heart defects. Thymic and blood repertoires showed apparently biased V and J gene usage.

Sequencing was carried out using thymocytes. The chain combines TRBV25-1 with TRBJ2-5, with a possible D match to TRBD2 (7 bases). The origin of this receptor is a boy in the first two years of life with a congenital heart defect. The CDR3 region has the DNA TGTGCCAGCAGTGGGGGGGCGGGGGACGAAGAGACCCAGTACTTC. Its translation: CASSGGAGDEETQYF.